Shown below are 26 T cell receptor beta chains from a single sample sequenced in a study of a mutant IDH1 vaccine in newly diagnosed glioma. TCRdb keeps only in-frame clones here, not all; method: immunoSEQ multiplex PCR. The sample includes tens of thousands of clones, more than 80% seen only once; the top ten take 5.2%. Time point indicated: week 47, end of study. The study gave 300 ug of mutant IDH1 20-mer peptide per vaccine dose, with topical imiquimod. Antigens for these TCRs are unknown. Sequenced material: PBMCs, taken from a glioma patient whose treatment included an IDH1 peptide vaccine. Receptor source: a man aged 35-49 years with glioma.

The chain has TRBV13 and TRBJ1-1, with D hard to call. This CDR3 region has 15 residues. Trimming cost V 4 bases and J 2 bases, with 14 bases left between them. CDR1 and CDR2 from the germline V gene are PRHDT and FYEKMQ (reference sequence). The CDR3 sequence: CASSSAWRDNTEAFF. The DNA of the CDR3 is TGTGCCAGCAGCTCCGCCTGGCGGGATAACACTGAAGCTTTCTTT.

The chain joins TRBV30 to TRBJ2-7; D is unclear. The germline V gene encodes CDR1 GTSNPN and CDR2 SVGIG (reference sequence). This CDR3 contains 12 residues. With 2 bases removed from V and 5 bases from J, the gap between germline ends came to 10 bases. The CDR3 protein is CAWSLDHDEQYF. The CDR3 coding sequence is TGTGCCTGGAGTCTGGACCATGACGAGCAGTACTTC.

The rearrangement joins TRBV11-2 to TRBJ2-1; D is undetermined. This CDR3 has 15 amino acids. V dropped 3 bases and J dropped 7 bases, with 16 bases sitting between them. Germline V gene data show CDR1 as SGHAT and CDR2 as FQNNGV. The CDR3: CASSLSGKPSNEQFF. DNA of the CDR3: TGTGCCAGCAGCTTGTCCGGCAAACCCTCGAATGAGCAGTTCTTC.

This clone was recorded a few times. The CDR3 is CASSPGGSHNTEAFF. In nucleotides, the CDR3 is TGTGCCAGCTCACCGGGGGGCAGTCACAACACTGAAGCTTTCTTT. The gene calls are TRBV18 and TRBJ1-1, with a possible D match to TRBD1 (6 bases). CDR1 and CDR2 from the germline V gene are KGHSH and LQKENI. This CDR3 has 15 amino acids. The ends were cut back, 3 bases at V and 2 bases at J, with 13 bases in the middle.

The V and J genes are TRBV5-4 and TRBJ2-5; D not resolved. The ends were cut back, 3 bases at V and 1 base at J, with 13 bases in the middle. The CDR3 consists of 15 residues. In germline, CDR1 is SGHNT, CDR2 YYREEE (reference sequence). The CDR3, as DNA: TGTGCCAGCAGCTCGGAACGGAACGTCCAAGAGACCCAGTACTTC. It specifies CASSSERNVQETQYF.

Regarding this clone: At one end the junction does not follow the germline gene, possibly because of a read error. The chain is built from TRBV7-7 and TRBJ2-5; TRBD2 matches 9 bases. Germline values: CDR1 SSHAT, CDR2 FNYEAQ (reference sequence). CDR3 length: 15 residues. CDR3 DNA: TGTGCTAGCAGCTTAGGAGCGGGAGGACAAGAGACCCAGTACTTC. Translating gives CASSLGAGGQETQYF. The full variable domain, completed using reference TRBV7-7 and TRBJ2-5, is GAGVSQSPRYKVTKRGQDVTLRCDPISSHATLYWYQQALGQGPEFLTYFNYEAQPDKSGLPSDRFSAERPEGSISTLTIQRTEQRDSAMYRCASSLGAGGQETQYFGPGTRLLVL.

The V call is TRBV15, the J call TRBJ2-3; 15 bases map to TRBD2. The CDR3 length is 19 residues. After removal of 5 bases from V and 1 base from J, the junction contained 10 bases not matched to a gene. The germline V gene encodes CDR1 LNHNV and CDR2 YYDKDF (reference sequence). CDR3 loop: CATSPRTSGRAGGTDTQYF. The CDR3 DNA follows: TGTGCCACCAGCCCCCGGACTAGCGGGAGGGCAGGGGGCACAGATACGCAGTATTTT.

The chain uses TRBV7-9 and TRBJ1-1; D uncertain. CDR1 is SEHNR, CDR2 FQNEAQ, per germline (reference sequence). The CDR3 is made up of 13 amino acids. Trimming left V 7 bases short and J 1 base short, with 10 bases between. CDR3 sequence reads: CASTPRENTEAFF. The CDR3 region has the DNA TGTGCCAGCACCCCCCGGGAGAACACTGAAGCTTTCTTT.

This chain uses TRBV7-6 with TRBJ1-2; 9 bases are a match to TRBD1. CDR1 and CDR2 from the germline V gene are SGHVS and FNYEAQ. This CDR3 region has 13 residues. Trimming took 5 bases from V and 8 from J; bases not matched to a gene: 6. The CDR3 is CASSAQGQGGYTF. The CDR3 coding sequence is TGTGCCAGCAGCGCCCAGGGACAGGGAGGCTACACCTTC.

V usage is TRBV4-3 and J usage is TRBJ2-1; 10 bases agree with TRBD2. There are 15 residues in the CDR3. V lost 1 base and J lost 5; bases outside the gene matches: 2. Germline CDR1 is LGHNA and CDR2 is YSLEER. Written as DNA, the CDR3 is TGCGCCAGCAGCCAAGGACTAGCGGGTAACAATGAGCAGTTCTTC. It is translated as CASSQGLAGNNEQFF.

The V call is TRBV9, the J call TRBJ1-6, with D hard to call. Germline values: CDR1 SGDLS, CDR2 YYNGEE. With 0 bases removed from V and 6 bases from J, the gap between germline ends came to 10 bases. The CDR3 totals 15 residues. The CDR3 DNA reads TGTGCCAGCAGCGTAGCTTCGAGCCCTAATTCACCCCTCCACTTT. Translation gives CASSVASSPNSPLHF.

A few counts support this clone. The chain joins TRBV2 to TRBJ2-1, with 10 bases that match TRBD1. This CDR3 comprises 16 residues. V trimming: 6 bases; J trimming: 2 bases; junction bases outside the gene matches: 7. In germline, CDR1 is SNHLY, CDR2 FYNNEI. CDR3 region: CASRPTGTGAYNEQFF. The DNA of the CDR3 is TGTGCCAGCAGACCCACCGGGACAGGGGCCTACAATGAGCAGTTCTTC.

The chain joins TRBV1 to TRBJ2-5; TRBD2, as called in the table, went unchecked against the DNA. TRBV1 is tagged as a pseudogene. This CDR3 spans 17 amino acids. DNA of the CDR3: TGCACCAGCAGCCAAGTCGTGGGGGCCGGGGGGCAAGAGACCCAGTACTTC. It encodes CTSSQVVGAGGQETQYF.

The DNA of the CDR3 is TGTGCCAGCAGCTCTCTCCGGACAGGGGTGAGGGCCGGGGAGCTGTTTTTT. It specifies CASSSLRTGVRAGELFF. This chain links TRBV5-4 with TRBJ2-2, with TRBD1 matching 9 bases. This CDR3 has 17 residues. Trimming at V came to 3 bases and at J to 6 bases, leaving 12 bases not matched to a gene. Germline values: CDR1 SGHNT, CDR2 YYREEE (reference sequence).

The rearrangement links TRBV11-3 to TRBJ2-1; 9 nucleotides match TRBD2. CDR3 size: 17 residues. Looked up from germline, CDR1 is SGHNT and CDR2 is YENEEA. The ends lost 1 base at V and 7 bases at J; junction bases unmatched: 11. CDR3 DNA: TGTGCCAGCAGCTTAGGAGCATTAGCGGGGGACTTTAATGAGCAGTTCTTC. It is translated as CASSLGALAGDFNEQFF.

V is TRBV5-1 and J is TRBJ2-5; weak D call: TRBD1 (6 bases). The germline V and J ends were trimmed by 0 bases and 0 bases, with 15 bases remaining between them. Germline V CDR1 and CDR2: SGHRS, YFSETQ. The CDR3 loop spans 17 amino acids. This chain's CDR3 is CASSLAGRGLYQETQYF. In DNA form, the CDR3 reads TGCGCCAGCAGCTTGGCCGGCAGGGGCCTGTACCAAGAGACCCAGTACTTC.

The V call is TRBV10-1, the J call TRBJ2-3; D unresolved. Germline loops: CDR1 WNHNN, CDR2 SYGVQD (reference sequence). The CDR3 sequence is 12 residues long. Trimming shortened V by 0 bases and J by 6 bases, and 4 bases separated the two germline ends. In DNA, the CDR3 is TGCGCCAGCAGTGAGTCCCTGGATACGCAGTATTTT. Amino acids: CASSESLDTQYF.

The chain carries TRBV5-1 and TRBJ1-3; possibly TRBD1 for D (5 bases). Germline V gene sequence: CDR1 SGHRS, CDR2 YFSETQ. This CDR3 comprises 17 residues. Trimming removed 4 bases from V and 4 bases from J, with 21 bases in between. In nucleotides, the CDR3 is TGCGCCAGCAGCCGGGACGTTGGACCAGCGGGGGGAAACACCATATATTTT. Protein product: CASSRDVGPAGGNTIYF.

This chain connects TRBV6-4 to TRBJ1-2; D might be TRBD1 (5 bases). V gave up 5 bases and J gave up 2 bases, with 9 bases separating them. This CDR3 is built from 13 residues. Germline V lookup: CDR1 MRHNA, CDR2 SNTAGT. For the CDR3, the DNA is TGTGCCAGCAGTCCACGGGGGAACTATGGCTACACCTTC. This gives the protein CASSPRGNYGYTF.

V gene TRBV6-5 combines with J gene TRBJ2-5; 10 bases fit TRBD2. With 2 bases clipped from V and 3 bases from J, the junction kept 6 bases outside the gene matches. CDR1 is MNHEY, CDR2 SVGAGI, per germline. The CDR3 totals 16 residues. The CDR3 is CASSYPSGSGEETQYF. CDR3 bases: TGTGCCAGCAGTTACCCTAGCGGGAGTGGGGAAGAGACCCAGTACTTC.

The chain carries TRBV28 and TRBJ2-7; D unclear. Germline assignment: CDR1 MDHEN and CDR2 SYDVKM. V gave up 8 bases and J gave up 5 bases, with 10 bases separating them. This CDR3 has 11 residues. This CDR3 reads CASSGNHEQYF. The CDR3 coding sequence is TGTGCCAGCTCTGGTAATCACGAGCAGTACTTC.

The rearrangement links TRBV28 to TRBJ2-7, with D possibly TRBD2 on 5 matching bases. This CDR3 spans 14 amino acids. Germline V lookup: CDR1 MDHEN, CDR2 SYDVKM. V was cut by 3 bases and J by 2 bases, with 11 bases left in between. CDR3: CASSLFGDTYEQYF. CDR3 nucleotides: TGTGCCAGCAGTTTGTTCGGGGATACCTACGAGCAGTACTTC.

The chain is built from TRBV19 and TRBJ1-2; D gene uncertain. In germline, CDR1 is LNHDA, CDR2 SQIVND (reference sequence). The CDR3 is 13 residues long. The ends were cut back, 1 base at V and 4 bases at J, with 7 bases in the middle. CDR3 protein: CASSIVGIYGYTF. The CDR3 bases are TGTGCCAGTAGTATAGTAGGGATCTATGGCTACACCTTC.

CDR3 coding DNA: TGCGCCAGCAGCCAACAACTAGCGGGGGGGCCTTCCGGGGAGCTGTTTTTT. Amino acids: CASSQQLAGGPSGELFF. This chain links TRBV4-3 with TRBJ2-2, with 13 bases aligning to TRBD2. The V gene end was trimmed by 2 bases and the J gene end by 6 bases; junction bases not matched to a gene: 6. CDR1 and CDR2 from the germline V gene are LGHNA and YSLEER. CDR3 length equals 17 residues.

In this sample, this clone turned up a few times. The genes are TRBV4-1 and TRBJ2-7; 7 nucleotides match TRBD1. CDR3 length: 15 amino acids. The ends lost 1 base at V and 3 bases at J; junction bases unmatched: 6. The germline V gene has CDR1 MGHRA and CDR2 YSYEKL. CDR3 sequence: CASSQVETGNYEQYF. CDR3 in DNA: TGCGCCAGCAGCCAAGTAGAGACAGGGAACTACGAGCAGTACTTC.

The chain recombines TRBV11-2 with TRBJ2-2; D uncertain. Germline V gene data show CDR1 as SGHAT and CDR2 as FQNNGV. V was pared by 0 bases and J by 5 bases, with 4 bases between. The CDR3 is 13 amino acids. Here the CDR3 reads CASSLEWTGELFF. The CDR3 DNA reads TGTGCCAGCAGCTTAGAATGGACCGGGGAGCTGTTTTTT.